The 14 T cell receptor beta chains below come from one sample, sequenced in a study of CD8+CD57+ T cells in acquired aplastic anemia. Patients included in sequencing had previously demonstrated CD8+CD57+ cell expansion by flow cytometry. The use of genomic DNA as template underpinned the TCR beta VDJ and CDR3 profiling. From the reads, TCRdb called clonotypes with MiXCR, one entry per CDR3 protein. Among over 150,000 distinct CDR3 sequences, approximately 52% were seen once, and the ten largest hold around 12%. The specimen sequenced was sorted CD4+, CD8+, or CD8+CD57+ T cells (not recorded which) from PBMCs. The source of these receptors is a human donor with aplastic anemia.

This clonotype turned up a few times. The chain links TRBV6-2 or TRBV6-3 to TRBJ2-2; 8 bases are a match to TRBD1. V gave up 2 bases and J gave up 7 bases; unmatched junction bases: 6. This CDR3 comprises 15 residues. Germline values: CDR1 MNHEY, CDR2 SVGEGT. The CDR3 reads CASSYLGQGDGELFF. The DNA of the CDR3 is TGTGCCAGCAGTTACCTCGGACAGGGTGACGGGGAGCTGTTTTTT.

This clonotype was seen a handful of times. This chain uses TRBV20-1 with TRBJ1-2; TRBD1 is a possible D gene (6 bases). The germline V gene has CDR1 DFQATT and CDR2 SNEGSKA (reference sequence). V was pared by 6 bases and J by 5 bases, with 13 bases between. The CDR3 has 12 amino acids. In DNA form, the CDR3 reads TGCAGTGCCTCGACAGGAAATTATGGCTACACCTTC. It yields the protein CSASTGNYGYTF.

The rearrangement joins TRBV20-1 to TRBJ2-7; 10 positions agree with TRBD2. The CDR3 is 14 amino acids. Trimming took 6 bases from V and 5 from J; bases not matched to a gene: 10. Germline loops: CDR1 DFQATT, CDR2 SNEGSKA (reference sequence). The CDR3 DNA follows: TGCAGTGCAGCTCCTAGCGGGAGAGGGAACGAGCAGTACTTC. It codes for CSAAPSGRGNEQYF.

The chain joins TRBV11-2 to TRBJ1-5; TRBD1 might be the D (6 bases). V was shortened by 0 bases and J by 3 bases, with 18 bases between the two germline ends. CDR3 length: 18 residues. Per germline, CDR1 SGHAT and CDR2 FQNNGV. CDR3 protein: CASSLEWGAGVVNQPQHF. The CDR3 DNA reads TGTGCCAGCAGCTTAGAATGGGGGGCAGGGGTGGTCAATCAGCCCCAGCATTTT.

The chain is built from TRBV10-3 and TRBJ2-1, with 7 bases matching TRBD2. Looked up from germline, CDR1 is ENHRY and CDR2 is SYGVKD. V lost 4 bases and J lost 7; bases outside the gene matches: 7. The CDR3 contains 14 residues. This CDR3 is CAISALTSSNEQFF. CDR3 bases: TGTGCCATCAGTGCCCTGACTAGCTCTAATGAGCAGTTCTTC.

The chain couples TRBV10-1 to TRBJ2-3; D remains unclear. The V end lost 7 bases, the J end lost 2 bases, and 16 bases lay between the germline ends. Per germline, CDR1 WNHNN and CDR2 SYGVQD (reference sequence). This CDR3 has 15 amino acids. The DNA of the CDR3 is TGCGCCAGCACTCTAAGCTGGCAACTCACAGATACGCAGTATTTT. Its protein product is CASTLSWQLTDTQYF.

This clonotype came up many times. This chain connects TRBV11-2 to TRBJ2-3; 10 bases line up with TRBD1. Per the germline V gene, CDR1 is SGHAT and CDR2 is FQNNGV. The CDR3 is 15 residues long. The V and J ends lost 2 bases and 5 bases, in that order; junction bases with no gene match: 4. The CDR3 DNA reads TGTGCCAGCAGCTTACGGTGGGACAGGGGAGATACGCAGTATTTT. Translated, it gives CASSLRWDRGDTQYF.

This chain uses TRBV20-1 with TRBJ1-5, with 9 positions matching TRBD1. V lost 3 bases to trimming and J lost 4 bases; unmatched junction nucleotides: 10. This CDR3 region has 16 residues. CDR1 and CDR2 from the germline V gene are DFQATT and SNEGSKA (reference sequence). CDR3 sequence (DNA): TGCAGTGCTAGGGGGGACAGGGTCGGATGGAATCAGCCCCAGCATTTT. Encoded protein: CSARGDRVGWNQPQHF.

A word on this clonotype: This clone may be a read error of a much larger clone one base away. The chain employs TRBV20-1 and TRBJ1-1, with D perhaps matching TRBD1 (5 bases). Germline V gene sequence: CDR1 DFQATT, CDR2 SNEGSKA (reference sequence). Deletions cut 0 bases from V and 4 bases from J, with 18 bases between. The CDR3 runs 16 residues. The CDR3 region has the DNA TGCAGTGCTAGAGATTCCGTTGGGGGGGAGCGCACTGAAGCTTTCTTT. It codes for CSARDSVGGERTEAFF.

V usage is TRBV29-1 and J usage is TRBJ2-3; TRBD1 might be the D (6 bases). This CDR3 comprises 14 residues. V dropped 4 bases and J dropped 0 bases, with 11 bases sitting between them. Germline V CDR1 and CDR2: SQVTM, ANQGSEA. CDR3 sequence: CSVGGDISTDTQYF. The CDR3 region has the DNA TGCAGCGTTGGAGGGGACATTAGCACAGATACGCAGTATTTT.

This clonotype came up many times. The V call is TRBV7-8, the J call TRBJ2-7; no definite D call. Trimming left V 2 bases short and J 3 bases short, with 11 bases between. From germline, CDR1 is SGHVS and CDR2 FQNEAQ. The CDR3 totals 14 residues. As DNA, the CDR3 is TGTGCCAGCAGCTTACAGAGATCGGGCTACGAGCAGTACTTC. Translating it yields CASSLQRSGYEQYF.

To note about this clonotype: One base away lies a much larger clone, so this may be a sequencing read error. The chain uses TRBV4-3 and TRBJ1-1; no clear D. The CDR3 length is 16 residues. CDR1 LGHNA and CDR2 YSLEER come from the germline V gene. The chain's CDR3 is CAGSQDGLGWNTEAFF. CDR3 bases: TGCGCCGGCAGCCAAGACGGACTTGGATGGAACACTGAAGCTTTCTTT.

This chain uses TRBV10-2 with TRBJ1-5, with 8 bases that match TRBD1. V lost 2 bases, J lost 5 bases, and 5 bases stayed unmatched. CDR3 length equals 15 residues. The germline V gene has CDR1 WSHSY and CDR2 SAAADI. The CDR3 bases are TGCGCCAGCAGTGAGCGGACAGGGACCTATCAGCCCCAGCATTTT. Translating it yields CASSERTGTYQPQHF.

This clonotype has at least ten counts. The chain has TRBV7-8 and TRBJ1-3; D may be TRBD1 (6 bases). The CDR3 is 16 residues long. Trimming took 5 bases from V and 2 from J, leaving 16 bases between them. CDR1 and CDR2 (germline): SGHVS, FQNEAQ. CDR3: CASSPPSWTAGNTIYF. The CDR3 DNA reads as TGTGCCAGCAGCCCCCCCTCTTGGACAGCTGGAAACACCATATATTTT.